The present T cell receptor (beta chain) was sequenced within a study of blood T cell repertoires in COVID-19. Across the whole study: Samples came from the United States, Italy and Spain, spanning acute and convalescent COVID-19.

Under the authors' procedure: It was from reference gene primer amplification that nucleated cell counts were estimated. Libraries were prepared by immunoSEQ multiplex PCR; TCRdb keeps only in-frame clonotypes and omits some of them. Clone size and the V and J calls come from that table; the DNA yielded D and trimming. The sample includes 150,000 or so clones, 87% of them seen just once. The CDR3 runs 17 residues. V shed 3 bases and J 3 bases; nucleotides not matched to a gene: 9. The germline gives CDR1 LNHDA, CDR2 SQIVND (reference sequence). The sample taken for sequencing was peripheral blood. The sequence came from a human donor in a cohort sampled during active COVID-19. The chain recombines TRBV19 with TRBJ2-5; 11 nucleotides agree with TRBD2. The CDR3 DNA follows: TGTGCCAGTAGTATTCGCCTAGCGGGAGGAATGGAAGAGACCCAGTACTTC. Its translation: CASSIRLAGGMEETQYF. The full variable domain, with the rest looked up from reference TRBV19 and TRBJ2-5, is DGGITQSPKYLFRKEGQNVTLSCEQNLNHDAMYWYRQDPGQGLRLIYYSQIVNDFQKGDIAEGYSVSREKKESFPLTVTSAQKNPTAFYLCASSIRLAGGMEETQYFGPGTRLLVL.